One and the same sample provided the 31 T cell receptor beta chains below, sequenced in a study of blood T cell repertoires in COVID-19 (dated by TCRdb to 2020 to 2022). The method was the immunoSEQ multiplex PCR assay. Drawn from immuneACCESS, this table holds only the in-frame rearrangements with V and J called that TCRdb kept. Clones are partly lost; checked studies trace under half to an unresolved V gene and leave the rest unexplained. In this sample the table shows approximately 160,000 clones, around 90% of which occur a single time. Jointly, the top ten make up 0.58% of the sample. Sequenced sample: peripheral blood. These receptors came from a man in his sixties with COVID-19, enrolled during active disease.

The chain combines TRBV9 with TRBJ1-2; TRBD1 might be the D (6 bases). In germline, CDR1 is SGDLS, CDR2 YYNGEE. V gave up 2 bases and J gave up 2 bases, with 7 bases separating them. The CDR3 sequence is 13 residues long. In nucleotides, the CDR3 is TGTGCCAGCAGCGTCACAGGGAACTATGGCTACACCTTC. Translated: CASSVTGNYGYTF.

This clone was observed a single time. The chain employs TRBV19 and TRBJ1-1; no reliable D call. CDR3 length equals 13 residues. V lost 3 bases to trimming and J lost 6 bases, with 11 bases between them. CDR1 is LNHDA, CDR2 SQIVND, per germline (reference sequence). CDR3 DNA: TGTGCCAGTAGTATCGCGGGTCCCCCTGAAGCTTTCTTT. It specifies CASSIAGPPEAFF.

DNA of the CDR3: TGTGCCAGCAGCGCTGGGACAGTCCTCTCCTACGAGCAGTACTTC. It yields the protein CASSAGTVLSYEQYF. This rearrangement joins TRBV28 to TRBJ2-7, with 7 bases matching TRBD1. Germline V gene data show CDR1 as MDHEN and CDR2 as SYDVKM. V shed 6 bases and J 0 bases; nucleotides not matched to a gene: 8. The CDR3 extends over 15 amino acids.

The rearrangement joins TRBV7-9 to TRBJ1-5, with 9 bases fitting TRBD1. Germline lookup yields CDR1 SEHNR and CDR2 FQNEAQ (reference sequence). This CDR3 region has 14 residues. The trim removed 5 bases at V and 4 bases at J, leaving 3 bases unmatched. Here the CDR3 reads CASSPGTGNQPQHF. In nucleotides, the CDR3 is TGTGCCAGCAGCCCCGGGACAGGGAATCAGCCCCAGCATTTT.

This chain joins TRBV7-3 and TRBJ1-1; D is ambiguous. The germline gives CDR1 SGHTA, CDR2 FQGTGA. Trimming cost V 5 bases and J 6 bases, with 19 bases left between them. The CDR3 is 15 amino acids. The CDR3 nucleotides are TGTGCCAGCAGCCCCGATCTAGGAGAGGGTGCTGAAGCTTTCTTT. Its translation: CASSPDLGEGAEAFF.

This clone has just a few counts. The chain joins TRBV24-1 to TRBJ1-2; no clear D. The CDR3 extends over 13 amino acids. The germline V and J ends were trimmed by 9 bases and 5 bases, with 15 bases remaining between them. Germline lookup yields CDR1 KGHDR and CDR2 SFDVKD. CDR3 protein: CATQRSGEYGYTF. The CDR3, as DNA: TGTGCCACCCAAAGGTCGGGAGAATATGGCTACACCTTC.

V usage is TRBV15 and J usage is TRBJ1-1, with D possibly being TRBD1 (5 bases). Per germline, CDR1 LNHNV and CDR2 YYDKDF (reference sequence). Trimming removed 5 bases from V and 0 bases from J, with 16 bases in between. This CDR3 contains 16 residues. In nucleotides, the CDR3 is TGTGCCACCAGCCCCCAGGGAGGAGCTGTGAACACTGAAGCTTTCTTT. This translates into CATSPQGGAVNTEAFF.

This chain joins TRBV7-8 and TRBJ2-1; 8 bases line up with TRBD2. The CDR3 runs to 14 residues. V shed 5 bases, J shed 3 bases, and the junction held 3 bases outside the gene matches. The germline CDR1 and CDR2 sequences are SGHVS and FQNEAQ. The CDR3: CASSRSGGYNEQFF. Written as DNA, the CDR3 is TGTGCCAGCAGCCGGAGCGGGGGCTACAATGAGCAGTTCTTC.

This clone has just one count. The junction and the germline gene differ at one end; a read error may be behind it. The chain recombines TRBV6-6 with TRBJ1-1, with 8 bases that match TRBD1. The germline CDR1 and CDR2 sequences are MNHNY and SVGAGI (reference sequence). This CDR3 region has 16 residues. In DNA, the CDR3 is TGTGCCAGCAGTTACCCCGGGACAGGTACCAACAATGAAGCTTTCTTT. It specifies CASSYPGTGTNNEAFF.

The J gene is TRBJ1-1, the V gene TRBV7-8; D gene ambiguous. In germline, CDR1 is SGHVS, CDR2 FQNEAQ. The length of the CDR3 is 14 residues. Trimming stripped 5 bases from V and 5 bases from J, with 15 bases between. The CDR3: CASSPPGLGTEAFF. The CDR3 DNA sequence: TGTGCCAGCAGCCCCCCAGGATTAGGTACTGAAGCTTTCTTT.

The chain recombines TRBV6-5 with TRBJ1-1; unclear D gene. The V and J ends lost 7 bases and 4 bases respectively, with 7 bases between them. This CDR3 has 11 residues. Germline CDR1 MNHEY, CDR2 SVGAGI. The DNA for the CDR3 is TGTGCCAGCAACCGGGGCACTGAAGCTTTCTTT. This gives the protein CASNRGTEAFF.

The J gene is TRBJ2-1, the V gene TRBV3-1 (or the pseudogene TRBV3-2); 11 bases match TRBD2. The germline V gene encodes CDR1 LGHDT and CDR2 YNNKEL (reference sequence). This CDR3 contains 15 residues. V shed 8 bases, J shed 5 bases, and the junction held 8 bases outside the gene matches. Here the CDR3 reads CASCLGTSGNNEQFF. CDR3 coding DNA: TGTGCCAGCTGCCTCGGGACTAGCGGAAACAATGAGCAGTTCTTC.

The CDR3 DNA reads as TGTGCCAGCAGTCACCGGGACAGGGGTTCCTACAATGAGCAGTTCTTC. Translating it yields CASSHRDRGSYNEQFF. The V and J genes are TRBV2 and TRBJ2-1; 10 bases agree with TRBD1. The ends lost 5 bases at V and 1 base at J; junction bases unmatched: 5. The CDR3 spans 16 residues. Per germline, CDR1 SNHLY and CDR2 FYNNEI. Full variable domain (rest looked up from reference TRBV2 and TRBJ2-1): EPEVTQTPSHQVTQMGQEVILRCVPISNHLYFYWYRQILGQKVEFLVSFYNNEISEKSEIFDDQFSVERPDGSNFTLKIRSTKLEDSAMYFCASSHRDRGSYNEQFFGPGTRLTVL.

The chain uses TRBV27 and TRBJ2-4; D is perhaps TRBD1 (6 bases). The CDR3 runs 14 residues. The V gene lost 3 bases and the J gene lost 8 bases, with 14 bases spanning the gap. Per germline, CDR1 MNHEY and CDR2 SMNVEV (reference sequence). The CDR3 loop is CASSFSGTKDIQYF. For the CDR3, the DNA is TGTGCCAGCAGTTTTTCAGGGACAAAGGACATTCAGTACTTC.

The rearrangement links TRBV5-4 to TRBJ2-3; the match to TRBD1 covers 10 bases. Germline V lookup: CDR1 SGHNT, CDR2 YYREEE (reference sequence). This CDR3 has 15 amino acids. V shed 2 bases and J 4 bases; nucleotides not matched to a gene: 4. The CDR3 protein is CASSFGDRGADTQYF. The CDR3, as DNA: TGTGCCAGCAGCTTTGGGGACAGGGGAGCAGATACGCAGTATTTT.

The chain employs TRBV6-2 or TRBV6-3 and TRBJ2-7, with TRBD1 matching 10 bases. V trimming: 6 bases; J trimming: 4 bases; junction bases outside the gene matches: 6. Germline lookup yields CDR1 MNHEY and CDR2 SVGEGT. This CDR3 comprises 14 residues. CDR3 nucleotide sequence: TGTGCCAGCAGCCGACCGGGACAGGGGTACGAGCAGTACTTC. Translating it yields CASSRPGQGYEQYF.

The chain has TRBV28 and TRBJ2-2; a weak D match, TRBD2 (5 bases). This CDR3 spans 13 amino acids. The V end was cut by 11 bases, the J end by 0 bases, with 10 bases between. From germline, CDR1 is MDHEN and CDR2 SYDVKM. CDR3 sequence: CAGRGPNTGELFF. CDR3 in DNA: TGTGCCGGCCGGGGTCCGAACACCGGGGAGCTGTTTTTT.

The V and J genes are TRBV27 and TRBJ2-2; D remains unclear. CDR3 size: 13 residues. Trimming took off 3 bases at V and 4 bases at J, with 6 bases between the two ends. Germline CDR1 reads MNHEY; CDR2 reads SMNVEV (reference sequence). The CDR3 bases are TGTGCCAGCAGTTTCGAACTCACCGGGGAGCTGTTTTTT. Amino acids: CASSFELTGELFF.

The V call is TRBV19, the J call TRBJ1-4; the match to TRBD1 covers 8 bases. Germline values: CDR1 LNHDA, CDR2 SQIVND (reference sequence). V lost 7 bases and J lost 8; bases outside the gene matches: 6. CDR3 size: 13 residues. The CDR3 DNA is TGTGCCAGTAAAAAGACAGGGGCCGAAAAACTGTTTTTT. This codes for CASKKTGAEKLFF.

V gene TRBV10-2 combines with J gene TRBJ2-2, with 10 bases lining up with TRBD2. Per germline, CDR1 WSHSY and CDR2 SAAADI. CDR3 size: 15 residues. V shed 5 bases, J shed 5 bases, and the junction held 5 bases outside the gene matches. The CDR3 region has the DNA TGCGCCAGCAGTCTAGCGGGGGCTGGAACCGGGGAGCTGTTTTTT. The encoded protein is CASSLAGAGTGELFF.

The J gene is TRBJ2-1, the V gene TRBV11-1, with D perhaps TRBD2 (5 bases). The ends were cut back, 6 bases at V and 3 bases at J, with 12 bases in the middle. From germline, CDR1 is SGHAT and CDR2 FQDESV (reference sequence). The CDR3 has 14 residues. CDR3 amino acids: CASRKDGDYNEQFF. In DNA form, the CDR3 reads TGTGCCAGCAGGAAGGACGGGGACTACAATGAGCAGTTCTTC.

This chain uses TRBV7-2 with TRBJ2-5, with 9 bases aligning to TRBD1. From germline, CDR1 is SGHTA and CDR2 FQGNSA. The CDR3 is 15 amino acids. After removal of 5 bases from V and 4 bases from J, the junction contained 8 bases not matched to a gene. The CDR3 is CASSPQLTGGETQYF. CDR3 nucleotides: TGTGCCAGCAGCCCACAATTGACAGGGGGAGAGACCCAGTACTTC. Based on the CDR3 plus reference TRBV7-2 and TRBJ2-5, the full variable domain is GAGVSQSPSNKVTEKGKDVELRCDPISGHTALYWYRQSLGQGLEFLIYFQGNSAPDKSGLPSDRFSAERTGGSVSTLTIQRTQQEDSAVYLCASSPQLTGGETQYFGPGTRLLVL.

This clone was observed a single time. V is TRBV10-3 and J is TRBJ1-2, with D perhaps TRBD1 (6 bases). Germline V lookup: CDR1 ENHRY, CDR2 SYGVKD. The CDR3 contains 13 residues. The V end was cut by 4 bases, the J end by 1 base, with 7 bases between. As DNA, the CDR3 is TGTGCCATCAGTGGGACAGATAACTATGGCTACACCTTC. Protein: CAISGTDNYGYTF.

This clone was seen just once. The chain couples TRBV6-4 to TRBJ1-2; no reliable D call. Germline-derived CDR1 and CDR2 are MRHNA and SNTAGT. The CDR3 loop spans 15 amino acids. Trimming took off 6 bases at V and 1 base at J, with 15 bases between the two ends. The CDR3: CASSPEAAINYGYTF. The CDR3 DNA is TGTGCCAGCAGCCCCGAGGCAGCAATTAACTATGGCTACACCTTC.

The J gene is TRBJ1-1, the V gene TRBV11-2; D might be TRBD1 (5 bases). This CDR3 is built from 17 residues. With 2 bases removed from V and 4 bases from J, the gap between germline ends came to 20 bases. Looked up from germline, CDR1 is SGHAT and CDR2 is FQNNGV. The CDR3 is CASSLSGVLGRSTEAFF. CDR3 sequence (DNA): TGTGCCAGCAGCTTATCGGGGGTGTTAGGGAGGAGCACTGAAGCTTTCTTT.

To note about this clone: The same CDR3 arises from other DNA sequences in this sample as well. This CDR3 is CASSLAASTDTQYF. CDR3 nucleotides: TGTGCCAGCAGCTTAGCGGCTAGCACAGATACGCAGTATTTT. The rearrangement joins TRBV25-1 to TRBJ2-3, with D possibly matching TRBD2 (6 bases). With 6 bases removed from V and 0 bases from J, the gap between germline ends came to 10 bases. CDR1 and CDR2 (germline): MGHDK, SYGVNS. This CDR3 contains 14 residues.

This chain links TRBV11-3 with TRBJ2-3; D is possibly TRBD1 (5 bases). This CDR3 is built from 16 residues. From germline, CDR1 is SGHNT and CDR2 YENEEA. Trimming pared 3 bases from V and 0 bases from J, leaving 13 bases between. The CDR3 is CASSFRQFSSTDTQYF. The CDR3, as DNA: TGTGCCAGCAGCTTTCGACAGTTCTCTAGCACAGATACGCAGTATTTT.

The CDR3 DNA follows: TGTGCCAGCAGCCGGGACAGTGGGGTGTGGGAGCAGTACTTC. It encodes CASSRDSGVWEQYF. J is TRBJ2-7 and V is TRBV11-2, with 7 nucleotides matching TRBD1. V shed 5 bases, J shed 7 bases, and the junction held 11 bases outside the gene matches. The germline gives CDR1 SGHAT, CDR2 FQNNGV. This CDR3 contains 14 residues.

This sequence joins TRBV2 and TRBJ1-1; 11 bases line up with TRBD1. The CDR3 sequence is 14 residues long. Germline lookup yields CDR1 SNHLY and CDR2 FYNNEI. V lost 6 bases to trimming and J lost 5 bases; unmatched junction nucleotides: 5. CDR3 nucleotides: TGTGCCAGCAGGAGGGGGACAGGGGGTACTGAAGCTTTCTTT. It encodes CASRRGTGGTEAFF. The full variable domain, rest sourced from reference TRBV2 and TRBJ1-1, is EPEVTQTPSHQVTQMGQEVILRCVPISNHLYFYWYRQILGQKVEFLVSFYNNEISEKSEIFDDQFSVERPDGSNFTLKIRSTKLEDSAMYFCASRRGTGGTEAFFGQGTRLTVV.

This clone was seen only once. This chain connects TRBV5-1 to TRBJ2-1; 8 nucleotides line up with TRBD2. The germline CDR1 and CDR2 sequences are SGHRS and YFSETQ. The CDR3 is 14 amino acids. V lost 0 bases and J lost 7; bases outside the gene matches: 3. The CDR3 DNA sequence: TGCGCCAGCAGCTTGGTTGCTAGCGGGAATGAGCAGTTCTTC. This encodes CASSLVASGNEQFF.

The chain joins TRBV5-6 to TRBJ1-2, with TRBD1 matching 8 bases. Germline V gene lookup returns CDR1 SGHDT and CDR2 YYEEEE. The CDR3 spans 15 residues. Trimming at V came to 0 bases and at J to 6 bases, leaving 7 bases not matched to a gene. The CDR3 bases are TGTGCCAGCAGCTTGGGTCCAGGGGGCCAGGATGGCTACACCTTC. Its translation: CASSLGPGGQDGYTF.